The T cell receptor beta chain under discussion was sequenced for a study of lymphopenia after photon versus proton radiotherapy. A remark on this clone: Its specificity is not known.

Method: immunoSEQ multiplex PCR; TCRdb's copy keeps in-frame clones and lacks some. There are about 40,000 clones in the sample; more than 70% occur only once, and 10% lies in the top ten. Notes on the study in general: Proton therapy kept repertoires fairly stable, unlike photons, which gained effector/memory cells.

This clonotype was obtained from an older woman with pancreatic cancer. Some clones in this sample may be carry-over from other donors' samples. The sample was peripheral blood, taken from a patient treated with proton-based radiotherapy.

The DNA of the CDR3 is TGCGCCAGCAGCCCTTATTCGACTCCGAGCTCCTACGAGCAGTACTTC. Its protein is CASSPYSTPSSYEQYF. J is TRBJ2-7 and V is TRBV4-1; D is unresolved. The CDR3 spans 16 residues. Germline V CDR1 and CDR2: MGHRA, YSYEKL. V lost 4 bases and J 0 bases, leaving 16 bases between the germline ends.